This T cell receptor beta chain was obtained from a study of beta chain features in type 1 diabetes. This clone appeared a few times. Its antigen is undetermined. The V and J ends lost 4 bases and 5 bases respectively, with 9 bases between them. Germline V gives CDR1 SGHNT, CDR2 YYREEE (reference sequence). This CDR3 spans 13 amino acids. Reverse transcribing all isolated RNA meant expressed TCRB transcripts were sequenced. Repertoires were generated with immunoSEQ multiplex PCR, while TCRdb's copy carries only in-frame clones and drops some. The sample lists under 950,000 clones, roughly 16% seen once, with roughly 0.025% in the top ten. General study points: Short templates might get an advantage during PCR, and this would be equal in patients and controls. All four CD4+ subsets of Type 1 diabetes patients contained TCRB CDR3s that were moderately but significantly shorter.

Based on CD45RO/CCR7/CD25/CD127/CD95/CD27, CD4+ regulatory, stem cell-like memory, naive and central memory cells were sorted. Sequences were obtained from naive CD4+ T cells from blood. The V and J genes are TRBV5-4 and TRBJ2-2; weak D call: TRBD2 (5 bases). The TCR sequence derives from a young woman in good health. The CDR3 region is CASSLERTGELFF. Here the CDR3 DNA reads TGTGCCAGCAGCCTGGAGCGGACCGGGGAGCTGTTTTTT.